Listed below are T cell receptor beta chains from one sample, sequenced in a study of beta chain features in type 1 diabetes. Measured with immunoSEQ multiplex PCR; TCRdb has only the in-frame clones, and not every one. The profile shows nearly 350,000 clones, less than 9.5% of them singletons. Sequencing input: central memory CD4+ T cells from blood. The receptors come from a woman between 18 and 29 years old in good health. Each CDR3 is given with its conserved first and last residue. The D gene is left open where the match is weak. Size tells how often a clone was seen (once, few, many) or the class of an expanded clone, and some rows leave it out.

j_gene: TRBJ1-5; abundance: few; d_gene: TRBD1; v_gene: TRBV2; CDR3aa: CASRKDRAGNQPQHF; CDR3nt: TGTGCCAGCAGGAAAGACAGGGCGGGCAATCAGCCCCAGCATTTT
j_gene: TRBJ1-1; abundance: .; d_gene: .; v_gene: TRBV20-1; CDR3aa: CSADTESKAFF; CDR3nt: TGCAGTGCTGATACCGAAAGCAAGGCTTTCTTT
j_gene: TRBJ2-1; abundance: .; d_gene: TRBD2; v_gene: TRBV11-3; CDR3aa: CASSLGTSVRNEQFF; CDR3nt: TGTGCCAGCAGCCTAGGGACTAGCGTAAGAAATGAGCAGTTCTTC
j_gene: TRBJ2-7; abundance: .; d_gene: .; v_gene: TRBV6-5; CDR3aa: CASSYSGRDYEQYF; CDR3nt: TGTGCCAGCAGTTACTCCGGCAGGGACTACGAGCAGTACTTC
j_gene: TRBJ2-7; abundance: few; d_gene: .; v_gene: TRBV18; CDR3aa: CASSPHKEGGPYHEQYF; CDR3nt: TGTGCCAGCTCACCCCACAAGGAAGGGGGGCCCTATCACGAGCAGTACTTC
j_gene: TRBJ2-7; abundance: .; d_gene: .; v_gene: TRBV20-1; CDR3aa: CSAKVFYEQYF; CDR3nt: TGCAGTGCTAAGGTCTTTTACGAGCAGTACTTC
j_gene: TRBJ2-1; abundance: many; d_gene: TRBD2; v_gene: TRBV5-4; CDR3aa: CASSLLREGEQFF; CDR3nt: TGTGCCAGCAGCTTGTTGAGGGAGGGTGAGCAGTTCTTC
j_gene: TRBJ2-1; abundance: .; d_gene: TRBD2; v_gene: TRBV9; CDR3aa: CASSVGTRQDNEQFF; CDR3nt: TGTGCCAGCAGCGTCGGGACTAGACAAGACAATGAGCAGTTCTTC
j_gene: TRBJ2-5; abundance: many; d_gene: .; v_gene: TRBV5-1; CDR3aa: CASSLGSMGETQYF; CDR3nt: TGCGCCAGCAGCCTGGGGAGCATGGGCGAGACCCAGTACTTC
j_gene: TRBJ1-1; abundance: few; d_gene: .; v_gene: TRBV28; CDR3aa: CATQVDTEAFF; CDR3nt: TGTGCCACCCAGGTAGACACTGAAGCTTTCTTT
j_gene: TRBJ2-5; abundance: .; d_gene: .; v_gene: TRBV5-1; CDR3aa: CASSLAGSVFSGETQYF; CDR3nt: TGCGCCAGCAGCTTGGCGGGGAGTGTCTTTTCGGGAGAGACCCAGTACTTC
j_gene: TRBJ2-7; abundance: .; d_gene: .; v_gene: TRBV27; CDR3aa: CASSFRSGSYEQYF; CDR3nt: TGTGCCAGCAGTTTCAGAAGCGGTTCCTACGAGCAGTACTTC
j_gene: TRBJ2-2; abundance: .; d_gene: TRBD2; v_gene: TRBV7-2; CDR3aa: CASSLPREWTGELFF; CDR3nt: TGTGCCAGCAGCTTACCGCGGGAGTGGACCGGGGAGCTGTTTTTT
j_gene: TRBJ2-7; abundance: .; d_gene: .; v_gene: TRBV7-8; CDR3aa: CASSARGQAYEQYF; CDR3nt: TGTGCCAGCAGCGCACGGGGTCAAGCGTACGAGCAGTACTTC
j_gene: TRBJ2-3; abundance: few; d_gene: TRBD2; v_gene: TRBV5-1; CDR3aa: CASSKGLDRTDTQYF; CDR3nt: TGCGCCAGCAGCAAGGGACTAGACCGCACAGATACGCAGTATTTT
j_gene: TRBJ2-1; abundance: .; d_gene: TRBD2; v_gene: TRBV9; CDR3aa: CASSPPDGREWHNEQFF; CDR3nt: TGTGCCAGCAGCCCCCCCGACGGGCGGGAGTGGCACAATGAGCAGTTCTTC
j_gene: TRBJ2-6; abundance: few; d_gene: .; v_gene: TRBV5-1; CDR3aa: CASSLGNLGSGANVLTF; CDR3nt: TGCGCCAGCAGCTTGGGGAATTTGGGCTCTGGGGCCAACGTCCTGACTTTC
j_gene: TRBJ2-7; abundance: .; d_gene: .; v_gene: TRBV15; CDR3aa: CATSRDEGPYEQYF; CDR3nt: TGTGCCACCAGCAGAGATGAGGGCCCCTACGAGCAGTACTTC
j_gene: TRBJ2-3; abundance: .; d_gene: TRBD2; v_gene: TRBV28; CDR3aa: CASSRTSGRTPRSTQYF; CDR3nt: TGTGCCAGCAGTCGGACTAGCGGGAGGACCCCGCGTAGTACGCAGTATTTT
j_gene: TRBJ1-2; abundance: .; d_gene: TRBD1; v_gene: TRBV7-3; CDR3aa: CASSWGQRYGYTF; CDR3nt: TGTGCCAGCAGCTGGGGACAGCGCTATGGCTACACCTTC
j_gene: TRBJ2-3; abundance: .; d_gene: TRBD2; v_gene: TRBV9; CDR3aa: CASSPRTSGRSGTQYF; CDR3nt: TGTGCCAGCAGCCCCCGGACTAGCGGGAGAAGCGGTACGCAGTATTTT
j_gene: TRBJ2-7; abundance: few; d_gene: TRBD2; v_gene: TRBV11-2; CDR3aa: CASSPDASGAYEQYF; CDR3nt: TGTGCCAGCAGCCCCGATGCAAGCGGGGCGTACGAGCAGTACTTC
j_gene: TRBJ2-1; abundance: .; d_gene: TRBD1; v_gene: TRBV23-1; CDR3aa: CASSRPWGQISYNEQFF; CDR3nt: TGCGCCAGCAGTCGCCCCTGGGGACAGATTTCCTACAATGAGCAGTTCTTC
j_gene: TRBJ2-5; abundance: few; d_gene: TRBD2; v_gene: TRBV5-1; CDR3aa: CASSESPSGRGETQYF; CDR3nt: TGCGCCAGCAGCGAATCTCCTAGCGGGAGGGGGGAGACCCAGTACTTC
j_gene: TRBJ2-1; abundance: few; d_gene: .; v_gene: TRBV29-1; CDR3aa: CSVEESNKLYNEQFF; CDR3nt: TGCAGCGTTGAAGAAAGTAATAAACTGTACAATGAGCAGTTCTTC
j_gene: TRBJ2-7; abundance: many; d_gene: TRBD2; v_gene: TRBV18; CDR3aa: CASSEAGGMYEQYF; CDR3nt: TGTGCCAGCTCAGAGGCGGGAGGGATGTACGAGCAGTACTTC
j_gene: TRBJ2-1; abundance: .; d_gene: .; v_gene: TRBV6-1; CDR3aa: CASTRDSGNEQFF; CDR3nt: TGTGCCAGCACCCGGGACTCTGGTAATGAGCAGTTCTTC
j_gene: TRBJ2-3; abundance: .; d_gene: .; v_gene: TRBV7-8; CDR3aa: CASSATSTDTQYF; CDR3nt: TGTGCCAGCAGCGCGACTTCCACAGATACGCAGTATTTT
j_gene: TRBJ2-7; abundance: .; d_gene: .; v_gene: TRBV7-9; CDR3aa: CASSTEKQGGHKYF; CDR3nt: TGTGCCAGCAGCACAGAGAAACAGGGAGGGCACAAGTACTTC
j_gene: TRBJ2-7; abundance: few; d_gene: TRBD1; v_gene: TRBV11-2; CDR3aa: CASRNRGLSYEQYF; CDR3nt: TGTGCCAGCAGGAACAGGGGGCTTTCCTACGAGCAGTACTTC
j_gene: TRBJ2-3; abundance: .; d_gene: .; v_gene: TRBV19; CDR3aa: CASKGYVGTDTQYF; CDR3nt: TGTGCCAGTAAGGGCTACGTGGGGACAGATACGCAGTATTTT
j_gene: TRBJ1-1; abundance: .; d_gene: TRBD1; v_gene: TRBV7-2; CDR3aa: CASSWQGGNTEAFF; CDR3nt: TGTGCCAGCAGCTGGCAGGGGGGGAACACTGAAGCTTTCTTT
j_gene: TRBJ2-7; abundance: few; d_gene: .; v_gene: TRBV18; CDR3aa: CASSPASYEQYF; CDR3nt: TGTGCCAGCTCGCCCGCCTCCTACGAGCAGTACTTC
j_gene: TRBJ2-5; abundance: .; d_gene: .; v_gene: TRBV6-6; CDR3aa: CASAGYGETQYF; CDR3nt: TGTGCCAGCGCGGGGTATGGGGAGACCCAGTACTTC
j_gene: TRBJ2-7; abundance: .; d_gene: .; v_gene: TRBV2; CDR3aa: CASSGPSAVVEQYF; CDR3nt: TGTGCCAGCAGTGGGCCTAGCGCAGTTGTAGAGCAGTACTTC
j_gene: TRBJ2-5; abundance: few; d_gene: TRBD2; v_gene: TRBV6-5; CDR3aa: CASSYGLAGGQETQYF; CDR3nt: TGTGCCAGCAGTTACGGGCTAGCGGGAGGCCAAGAGACCCAGTACTTC
j_gene: TRBJ2-6; abundance: many; d_gene: TRBD2; v_gene: TRBV27; CDR3aa: CASRAREGRSGANVLTF; CDR3nt: TGTGCCAGCAGGGCGAGGGAGGGGAGGTCCGGGGCCAACGTCCTGACTTTC
j_gene: TRBJ2-6; abundance: few; d_gene: TRBD1; v_gene: TRBV14; CDR3aa: CASSQTGGPGANVLTF; CDR3nt: TGTGCCAGCAGCCAGACAGGGGGGCCTGGGGCCAACGTCCTGACTTTC
j_gene: TRBJ2-5; abundance: .; d_gene: .; v_gene: TRBV18; CDR3aa: CASSPLDRLARETQYF; CDR3nt: TGTGCCAGCTCACCACTGGATCGTCTAGCACGAGAGACCCAGTACTTC
j_gene: TRBJ2-5; abundance: few; d_gene: TRBD1; v_gene: TRBV7-2; CDR3aa: CASSSQGASAQYF; CDR3nt: TGTGCCAGCAGCTCCCAGGGGGCGTCCGCCCAGTACTTC
j_gene: TRBJ1-2; abundance: few; d_gene: .; v_gene: TRBV6-6; CDR3aa: CASALNYGYTF; CDR3nt: TGTGCCAGCGCCCTTAACTATGGCTACACCTTC
j_gene: TRBJ1-5; abundance: .; d_gene: TRBD1; v_gene: TRBV28; CDR3aa: CASSLIASTPTGTQHF; CDR3nt: TGTGCCAGCAGTTTAATCGCCTCCACCCCGACAGGGACCCAGCATTTT
j_gene: TRBJ2-1; abundance: few; d_gene: .; v_gene: TRBV4-1; CDR3aa: CASSQAGFPDNEQFF; CDR3nt: TGCGCCAGCAGCCAAGCAGGGTTTCCGGACAATGAGCAGTTCTTC
j_gene: TRBJ2-3; abundance: .; d_gene: TRBD1; v_gene: TRBV5-1; CDR3aa: CASSRTTGQGSTDTQYF; CDR3nt: TGCGCCAGCAGCCGAACAACGGGACAGGGTAGCACAGATACGCAGTATTTT
j_gene: TRBJ2-3; abundance: .; d_gene: .; v_gene: TRBV5-1; CDR3aa: CASSLGSDTQYF; CDR3nt: TGCGCCAGCAGCTTAGGTTCAGATACGCAGTATTTT
j_gene: TRBJ2-1; abundance: .; d_gene: .; v_gene: TRBV2; CDR3aa: CASSYVRGSNEQFF; CDR3nt: TGTGCCAGCAGTTATGTAAGAGGGAGCAATGAGCAGTTCTTC
j_gene: TRBJ1-2; abundance: .; d_gene: TRBD1; v_gene: TRBV28; CDR3aa: CASSWGQNYGYTF; CDR3nt: TGTGCCAGCAGCTGGGGACAGAACTATGGCTACACCTTC